The clone carrying this T cell receptor beta chain has only one observation. These data belong to a study of blood T cell repertoires in COVID-19. Study-level information: In each case, the material was cDNA or gDNA derived from T cells, B-cell-depleted T cells, or PBMCs.

Sequenced by immunoSEQ multiplex PCR; TCRdb stores in-frame clones only, minus some. This sample has approximately 280,000 clones, with around nine tenths found just once. The receptor was isolated from a woman between 18 and 29 years old who had recovered from COVID-19. The sequenced sample consisted of PBMCs or T cells enriched from blood (not recorded which).

CDR3 DNA sequence: TGTGCCAGCAGCCCCTGGGTGGGCGGGGACTACGAGCAGTACTTC. Protein product: CASSPWVGGDYEQYF. The V gene is TRBV2, the J gene TRBJ2-7, with D possibly matching TRBD2 (6 bases). The length of the CDR3 is 15 residues. CDR1 SNHLY and CDR2 FYNNEI come from the germline V gene. Deletions cut 6 bases from V and 3 bases from J, with 18 bases between. The entire variable domain, with the rest obtained from reference TRBV2 and TRBJ2-7, is as follows: EPEVTQTPSHQVTQMGQEVILRCVPISNHLYFYWYRQILGQKVEFLVSFYNNEISEKSEIFDDQFSVERPDGSNFTLKIRSTKLEDSAMYFCASSPWVGGDYEQYFGPGTRLTVT.